This TCR beta chain derives from a study of cytomegalovirus exposure and HLA in healthy donors. Notes on the study in general: TCR beta chains numbering 150 to 200 were designated cytomegalovirus-associated. In a later analysis, parvovirus B19, influenza, CMV and Epstein-Barr virus appeared linked to several top co-occurrence clusters.

The CDR3 covers 13 residues. Trimming cost V 8 bases and J 10 bases; bases outside gene matches: 10. Germline V gene sequence: CDR1 MNHNY, CDR2 SVGAGI (reference sequence). Note on this clone: The target antigen is unknown.

Healthy donors of bone marrow made up the group. The PCR used 60 Vbeta and 13 Jbeta primers. Libraries were prepared by immunoSEQ multiplex PCR; TCRdb keeps only in-frame clonotypes and omits some of them. The repertoire holds about 94,000 clones, with about 62% as singletons. Sequencing was carried out using PBMCs. The sequence derives from a young man in good health and CMV-seronegative. The gene calls are TRBV6-6 and TRBJ2-1; 8 positions agree with TRBD2. CDR3 region: CASSSGSAREQFF. The CDR3 DNA reads as TGTGCCAGCTCGAGCGGGAGTGCTAGGGAGCAGTTCTTC.